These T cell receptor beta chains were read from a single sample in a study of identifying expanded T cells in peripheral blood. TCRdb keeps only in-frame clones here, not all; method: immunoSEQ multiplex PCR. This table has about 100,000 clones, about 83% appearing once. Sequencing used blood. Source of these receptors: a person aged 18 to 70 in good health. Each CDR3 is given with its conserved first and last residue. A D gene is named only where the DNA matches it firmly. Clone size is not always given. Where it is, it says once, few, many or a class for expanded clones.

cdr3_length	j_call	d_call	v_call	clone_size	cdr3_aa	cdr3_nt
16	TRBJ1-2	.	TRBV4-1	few	CASSQGPNAINYGYTF	TGCGCCAGCAGCCAGGGGCCGAACGCCATTAACTATGGCTACACCTTC
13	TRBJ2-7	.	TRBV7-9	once	CASSSTSSYEQYF	TGTGCCAGCAGCTCGACTAGCTCCTACGAGCAGTACTTC
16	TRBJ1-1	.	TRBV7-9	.	CASRSKETVRSTEAFF	TGTGCCAGCAGGTCTAAAGAGACAGTTAGGAGCACTGAAGCTTTCTTT
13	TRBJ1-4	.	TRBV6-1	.	CASRQTTNEKLFF	TGTGCCAGCAGACAGACCACTAATGAAAAACTGTTTTTT
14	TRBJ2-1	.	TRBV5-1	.	CASSVTVSYNEQFF	TGCGCCAGCAGCGTGACAGTTTCCTACAATGAGCAGTTCTTC
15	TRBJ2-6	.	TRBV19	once	CASSIWGSGANVLTF	TGTGCCAGTAGTATTTGGGGCTCTGGGGCCAACGTCCTGACTTTC
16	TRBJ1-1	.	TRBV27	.	CASSLLGPAINTEAFF	TGTGCCAGCAGTTTATTGGGACCGGCGATTAACACTGAAGCTTTCTTT
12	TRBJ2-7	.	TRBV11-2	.	CASSLTGAEQYF	TGTGCCAGCAGCTTAACGGGCGCCGAGCAGTACTTC
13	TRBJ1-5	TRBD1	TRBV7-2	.	CASSSTGGQPQHF	TGTGCCAGCAGCTCCACAGGGGGCCAGCCCCAGCATTTT
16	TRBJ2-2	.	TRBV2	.	CASMGDGLAYTGELFF	TGTGCCAGCATGGGGGACGGGCTAGCATACACCGGGGAGCTGTTTTTT
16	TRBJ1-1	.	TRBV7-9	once	CASSRRGGPMNTEAFF	TGTGCCAGCAGCAGGCGGGGGGGACCGATGAACACTGAAGCTTTCTTT
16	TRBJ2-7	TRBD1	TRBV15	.	CATSRTGGRFSHEQYF	TGTGCCACCAGCAGGACAGGGGGCCGGTTTAGCCACGAGCAGTACTTC
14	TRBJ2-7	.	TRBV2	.	CASSDSGTNYEQYF	TGTGCCAGCAGTGATTCGGGGACGAACTACGAGCAGTACTTC
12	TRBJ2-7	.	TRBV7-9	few	CASSLAEGRSNF	TGTGCCAGCAGCTTAGCGGAAGGGCGATCGAATTTC
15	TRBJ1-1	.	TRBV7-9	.	CASNSRRGANTEAFF	TGTGCCAGCAACTCTCGGCGGGGGGCAAACACTGAAGCTTTCTTT
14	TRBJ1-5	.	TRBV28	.	CASSLSPPNQPQHF	TGTGCCAGCAGTTTATCCCCCCCCAATCAGCCCCAGCATTTT
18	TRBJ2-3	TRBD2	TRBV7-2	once	CASSRRLGLAGITDTQYF	TGTGCCAGCAGCCGACGGCTGGGGCTAGCGGGGATCACAGATACGCAGTATTTT
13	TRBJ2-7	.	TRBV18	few	CASSQGYSYEQYF	TGTGCCAGCTCACAGGGATACTCCTACGAGCAGTACTTC
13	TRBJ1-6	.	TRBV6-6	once	CASSPPGNSPLHF	TGTGCCAGCAGTCCACCGGGGAATTCACCCCTCCACTTT
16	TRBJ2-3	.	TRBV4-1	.	CASSEEIGARTDTQYF	TGCGCCAGCAGCGAAGAAATCGGGGCTCGCACAGATACGCAGTATTTT
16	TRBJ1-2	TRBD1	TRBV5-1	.	CASSLATGGLSGGYTF	TGCGCCAGCAGCTTGGCGACAGGGGGCTTGTCCGGTGGCTACACCTTC
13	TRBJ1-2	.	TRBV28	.	CASSSQRGTDYTF	TGTGCCAGCAGTTCTCAGCGGGGGACTGACTACACCTTC
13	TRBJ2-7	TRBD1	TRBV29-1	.	CSVDDRGRREQYF	TGCAGCGTTGACGACAGGGGGCGGAGGGAGCAGTACTTC
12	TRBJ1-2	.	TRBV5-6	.	CASSQGDYGYTF	TGTGCCAGCAGTCAGGGTGACTATGGCTACACCTTC
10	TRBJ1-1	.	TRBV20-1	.	CSARDTEAFF	TGCAGTGCTAGAGACACTGAAGCTTTCTTT
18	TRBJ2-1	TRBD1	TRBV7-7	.	CASSSGTGGPMGYNEQFF	TGTGCCAGCAGCTCCGGGACAGGGGGGCCTATGGGCTACAATGAGCAGTTCTTC
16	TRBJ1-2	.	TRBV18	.	CASSPGADRIGYGYTF	TGTGCCAGCTCACCCGGGGCGGACCGGATCGGCTATGGCTACACCTTC
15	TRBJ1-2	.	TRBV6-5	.	CASSFGTGTYYGYTF	TGTGCCAGCAGTTTCGGCACCGGGACCTACTATGGCTACACCTTC
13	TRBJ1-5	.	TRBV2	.	CASSEGRDQPQHF	TGTGCCAGCAGTGAAGGACGAGATCAGCCCCAGCATTTT
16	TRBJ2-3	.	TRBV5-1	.	CASSLGSLSGTDTQYF	TGCGCCAGCAGCTTGGGTTCTCTCTCCGGCACAGATACGCAGTATTTT
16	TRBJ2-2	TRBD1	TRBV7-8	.	CASSLRTGGNTGELFF	TGTGCCAGCAGCTTAAGGACAGGGGGCAACACCGGGGAGCTGTTTTTT
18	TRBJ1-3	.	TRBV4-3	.	CASSRGRAGHYSGNTIYF	TGCGCCAGCAGCCGAGGACGCGCAGGGCACTACTCTGGAAACACCATATATTTT
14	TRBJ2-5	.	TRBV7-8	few	CASSLGGPGQTQYF	TGTGCCAGCAGCTTAGGCGGCCCCGGGCAGACCCAGTACTTC
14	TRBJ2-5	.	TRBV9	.	CASSVLDAQETQYF	TGTGCCAGCAGCGTTTTGGACGCTCAAGAGACCCAGTACTTC
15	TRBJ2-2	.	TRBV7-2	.	CASSPTGLHTGELFF	TGTGCCAGCAGCCCAACCGGACTCCACACCGGGGAGCTGTTTTTT
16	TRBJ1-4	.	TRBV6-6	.	CASTMRGGVGMAELFF	TGTGCCAGCACCATGCGCGGGGGGGTCGGTATGGCGGAACTGTTTTTT
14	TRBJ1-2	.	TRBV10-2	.	CASSERQINYGYTF	TGCGCCAGCAGTGAAAGACAGATTAACTATGGCTACACCTTC
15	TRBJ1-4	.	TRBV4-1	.	CASSQDRGRNEKLFF	TGCGCCAGCAGCCAAGATCGGGGTCGCAATGAAAAACTGTTTTTT
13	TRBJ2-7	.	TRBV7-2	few	CASSLHRGAEQYF	TGTGCCAGCAGCTTACATCGAGGGGCCGAGCAGTACTTC
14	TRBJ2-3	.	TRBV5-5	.	CASSFHTSPDTQYF	TGTGCCAGCAGCTTCCACACCAGCCCAGATACGCAGTATTTT
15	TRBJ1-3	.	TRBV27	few	CASSPGLVSGNTIYF	TGTGCCAGCAGTCCCGGACTGGTCTCTGGAAACACCATATATTTT
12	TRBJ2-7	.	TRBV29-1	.	CSVIYGARGQYF	TGCAGCGTTATATACGGGGCCCGCGGGCAGTACTTC
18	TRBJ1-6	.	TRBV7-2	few	CASSLGLHTSRLDSPLHF	TGTGCCAGCAGCTTAGGTTTACACACTTCACGATTGGATTCACCCCTCCACTTT
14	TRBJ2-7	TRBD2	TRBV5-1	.	CASSLWTSLDEQYF	TGCGCCAGCAGCTTATGGACTAGCTTAGACGAGCAGTACTTC
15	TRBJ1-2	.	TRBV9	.	CASSAQGPSNYGYTF	TGTGCCAGCAGCGCCCAGGGGCCTTCTAACTATGGCTACACCTTC
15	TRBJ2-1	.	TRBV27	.	CASSRLAGTYNEQFF	TGTGCCAGCAGTCGCCTTGCGGGCACCTACAATGAGCAGTTCTTC
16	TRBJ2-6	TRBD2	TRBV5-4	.	CASSLAGGAEANVLTF	TGTGCCAGCAGCCTGGCCGGGGGGGCAGAGGCCAACGTCCTGACTTTC
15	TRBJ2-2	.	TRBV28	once	CASSLWGRGDGELFF	TGTGCCAGCAGTTTATGGGGTCGTGGGGACGGGGAGCTGTTTTTT
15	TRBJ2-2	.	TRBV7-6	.	CASSPPTGNTGELFF	TGTGCCAGCAGCCCTCCGACAGGGAACACCGGGGAGCTGTTTTTT
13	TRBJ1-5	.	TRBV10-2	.	CASSDESNQPQHF	TGCGCCAGCAGTGATGAGAGCAATCAGCCCCAGCATTTT
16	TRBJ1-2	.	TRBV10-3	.	CAISESITRGRHGYTF	TGTGCCATCAGTGAGTCGATAACGCGGGGGCGGCATGGCTACACCTTC